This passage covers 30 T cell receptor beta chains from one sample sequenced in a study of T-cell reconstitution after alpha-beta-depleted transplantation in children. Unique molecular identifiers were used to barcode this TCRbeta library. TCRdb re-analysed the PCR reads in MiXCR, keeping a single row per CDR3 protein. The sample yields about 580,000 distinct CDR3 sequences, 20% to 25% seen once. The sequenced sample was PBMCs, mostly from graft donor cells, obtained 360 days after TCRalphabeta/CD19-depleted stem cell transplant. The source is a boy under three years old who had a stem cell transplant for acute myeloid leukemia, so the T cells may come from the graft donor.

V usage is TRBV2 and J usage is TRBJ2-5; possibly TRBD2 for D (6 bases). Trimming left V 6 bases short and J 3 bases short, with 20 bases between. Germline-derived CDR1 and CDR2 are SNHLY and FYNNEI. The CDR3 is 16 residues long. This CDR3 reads CASRGFPGVREETQYF. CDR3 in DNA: TGTGCCAGCAGGGGCTTTCCGGGGGTCAGGGAAGAGACCCAGTACTTC. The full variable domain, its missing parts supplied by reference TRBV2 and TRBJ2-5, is EPEVTQTPSHQVTQMGQEVILRCVPISNHLYFYWYRQILGQKVEFLVSFYNNEISEKSEIFDDQFSVERPDGSNFTLKIRSTKLEDSAMYFCASRGFPGVREETQYFGPGTRLLVL.

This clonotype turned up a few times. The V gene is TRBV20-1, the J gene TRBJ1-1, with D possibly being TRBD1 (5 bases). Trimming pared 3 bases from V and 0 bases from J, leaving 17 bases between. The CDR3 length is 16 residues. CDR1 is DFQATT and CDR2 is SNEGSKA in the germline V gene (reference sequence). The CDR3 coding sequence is TGCAGTGCTAGTAGTTTGGGGGAGACCTTGAACACTGAAGCTTTCTTT. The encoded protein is CSASSLGETLNTEAFF.

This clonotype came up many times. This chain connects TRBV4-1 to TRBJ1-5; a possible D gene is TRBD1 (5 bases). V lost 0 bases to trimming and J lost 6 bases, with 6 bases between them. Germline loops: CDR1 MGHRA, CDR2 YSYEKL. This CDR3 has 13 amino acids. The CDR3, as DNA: TGCGCCAGCAGCCAAGATACAGGTCAGCCCCAGCATTTT. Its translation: CASSQDTGQPQHF.

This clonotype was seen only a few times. The CDR3 DNA reads TGTGCCAGCAGCCAACCCAACGTGGGACTAGCGGGGCGCACAGATACGCAGTATTTT. Its translation is CASSQPNVGLAGRTDTQYF. The V gene is TRBV4-2, the J gene TRBJ2-3, with 13 nucleotides matching TRBD2. The V and J ends lost 2 bases and 1 base, in that order; junction bases with no gene match: 9. CDR3 length equals 19 residues. Germline lookup yields CDR1 LGHNA and CDR2 YNFKEQ.

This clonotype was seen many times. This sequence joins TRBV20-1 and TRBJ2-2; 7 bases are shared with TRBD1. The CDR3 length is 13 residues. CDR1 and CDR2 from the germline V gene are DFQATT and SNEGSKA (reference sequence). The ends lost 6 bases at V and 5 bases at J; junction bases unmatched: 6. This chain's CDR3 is CSATPTGTGELFF. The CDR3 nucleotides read TGCAGTGCCACCCCGACAGGGACCGGGGAGCTGTTTTTT.

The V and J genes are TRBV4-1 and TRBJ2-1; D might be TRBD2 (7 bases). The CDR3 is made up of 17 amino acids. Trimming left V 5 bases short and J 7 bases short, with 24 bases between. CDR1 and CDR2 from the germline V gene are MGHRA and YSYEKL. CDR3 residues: CASSLYRGEGELNEQFF. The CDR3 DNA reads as TGCGCCAGCAGCTTATACCGAGGGGAGGGGGAACTTAATGAGCAGTTCTTC.

CDR3 DNA: TGTGCTAGTAGAGGGGCGCTCTACAATGAGCAGTTCTTC. Translation: CASRGALYNEQFF. The chain carries TRBV12-5 and TRBJ2-1; tentatively, D is TRBD1 or TRBD2 (5 bases each). Deletions cut 8 bases from V and 3 bases from J, with 11 bases between. The germline V gene encodes CDR1 LGHNT and CDR2 FRNRAP. The CDR3 length is 13 residues.

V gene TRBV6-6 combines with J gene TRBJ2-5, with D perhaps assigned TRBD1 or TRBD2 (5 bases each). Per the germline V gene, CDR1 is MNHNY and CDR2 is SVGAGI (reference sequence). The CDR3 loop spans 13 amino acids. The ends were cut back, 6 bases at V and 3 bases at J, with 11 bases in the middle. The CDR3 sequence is CASSWDGKETQYF. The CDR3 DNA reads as TGTGCCAGCAGCTGGGACGGAAAAGAGACCCAGTACTTC.

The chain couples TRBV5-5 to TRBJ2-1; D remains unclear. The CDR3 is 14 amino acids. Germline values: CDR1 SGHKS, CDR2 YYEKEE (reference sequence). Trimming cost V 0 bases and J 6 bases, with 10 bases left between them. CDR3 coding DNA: TGTGCCAGCAGCTTGGCCTGGGAATCCAATGAGCAGTTCTTC. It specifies CASSLAWESNEQFF.

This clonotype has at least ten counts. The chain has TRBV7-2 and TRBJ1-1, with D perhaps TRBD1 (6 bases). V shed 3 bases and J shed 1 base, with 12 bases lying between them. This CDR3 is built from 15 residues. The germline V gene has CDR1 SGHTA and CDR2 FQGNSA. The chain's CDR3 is CASSLRGAWNTEAFF. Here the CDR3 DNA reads TGTGCCAGCAGCTTGAGGGGGGCCTGGAACACTGAAGCTTTCTTT.

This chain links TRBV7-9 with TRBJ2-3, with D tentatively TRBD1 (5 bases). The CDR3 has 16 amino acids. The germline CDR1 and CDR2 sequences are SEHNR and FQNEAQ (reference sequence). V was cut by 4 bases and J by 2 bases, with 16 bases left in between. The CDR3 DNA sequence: TGTGCCAGCAGCTACCCCTTGACAGAGCCCACAGATACGCAGTATTTT. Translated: CASSYPLTEPTDTQYF.

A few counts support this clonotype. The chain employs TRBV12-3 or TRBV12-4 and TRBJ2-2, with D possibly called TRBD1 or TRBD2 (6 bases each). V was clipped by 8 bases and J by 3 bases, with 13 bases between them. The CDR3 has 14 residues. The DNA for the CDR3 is TGTGCCAGCTGGGGGGCAGGGGACACCGGGGAGCTGTTTTTT. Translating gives CASWGAGDTGELFF.

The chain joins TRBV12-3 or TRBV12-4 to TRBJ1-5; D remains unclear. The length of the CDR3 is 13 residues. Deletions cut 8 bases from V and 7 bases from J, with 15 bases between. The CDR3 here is CASSPGQRQPQHF. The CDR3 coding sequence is TGTGCCAGCTCACCAGGCCAAAGGCAGCCCCAGCATTTT.

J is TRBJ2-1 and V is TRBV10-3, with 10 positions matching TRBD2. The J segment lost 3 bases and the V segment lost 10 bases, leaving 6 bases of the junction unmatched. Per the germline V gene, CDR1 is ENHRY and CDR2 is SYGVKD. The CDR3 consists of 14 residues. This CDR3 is CATLAGGLYNEQFF. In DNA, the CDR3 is TGTGCCACTTTAGCGGGGGGACTCTACAATGAGCAGTTCTTC.

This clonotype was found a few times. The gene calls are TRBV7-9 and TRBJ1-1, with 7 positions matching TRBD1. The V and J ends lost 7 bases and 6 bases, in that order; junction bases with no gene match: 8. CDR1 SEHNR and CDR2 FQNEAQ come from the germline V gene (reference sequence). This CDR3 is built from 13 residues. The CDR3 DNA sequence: TGTGCCAGCACCATGACAGGGCTCGCTGAAGCTTTCTTT. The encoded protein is CASTMTGLAEAFF.

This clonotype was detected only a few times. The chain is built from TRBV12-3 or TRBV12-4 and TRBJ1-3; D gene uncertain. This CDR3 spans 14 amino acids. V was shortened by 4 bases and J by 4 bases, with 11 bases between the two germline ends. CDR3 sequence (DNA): TGTGCCAGCAGTTCTAACACGGCCGGAAACACCATATATTTT. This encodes CASSSNTAGNTIYF.

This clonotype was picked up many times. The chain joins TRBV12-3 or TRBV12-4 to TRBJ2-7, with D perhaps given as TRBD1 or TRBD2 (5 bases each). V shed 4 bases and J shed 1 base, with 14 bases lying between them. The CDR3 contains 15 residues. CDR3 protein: CASSSPLGESYEQYF. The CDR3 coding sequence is TGTGCCAGCAGTTCCCCCCTAGGGGAGTCCTACGAGCAGTACTTC.

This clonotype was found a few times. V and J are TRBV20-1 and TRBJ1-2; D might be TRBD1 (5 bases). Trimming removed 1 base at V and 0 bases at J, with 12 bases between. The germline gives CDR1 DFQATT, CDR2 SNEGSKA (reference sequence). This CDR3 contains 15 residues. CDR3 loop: CSARGGPGPNYGYTF. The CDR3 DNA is TGCAGTGCTAGAGGGGGTCCGGGGCCTAACTATGGCTACACCTTC.

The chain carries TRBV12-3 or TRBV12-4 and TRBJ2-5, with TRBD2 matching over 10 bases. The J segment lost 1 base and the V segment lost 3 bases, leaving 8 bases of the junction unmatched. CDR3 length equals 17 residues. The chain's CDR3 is CASSFFGLAGVQETQYF. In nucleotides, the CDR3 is TGTGCCAGCAGTTTCTTCGGGCTAGCGGGGGTCCAAGAGACCCAGTACTTC.

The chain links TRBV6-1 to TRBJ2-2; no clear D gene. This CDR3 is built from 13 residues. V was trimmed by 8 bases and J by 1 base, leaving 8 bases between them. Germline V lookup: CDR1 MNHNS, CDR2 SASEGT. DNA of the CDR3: TGTGCCAGCCCTACAGTGAACACCGGGGAGCTGTTTTTT. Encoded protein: CASPTVNTGELFF.

The CDR3 sequence: CSARSRQGLYEQYF. As DNA, the CDR3 is TGCAGTGCTAGGTCACGACAGGGACTCTACGAGCAGTACTTC. This chain connects TRBV20-1 to TRBJ2-7; TRBD1 might be the D (7 bases). Trimming shortened V by 3 bases and J by 3 bases, and 15 bases separated the two germline ends. The CDR3 has 14 amino acids. Per the germline V gene, CDR1 is DFQATT and CDR2 is SNEGSKA (reference sequence).

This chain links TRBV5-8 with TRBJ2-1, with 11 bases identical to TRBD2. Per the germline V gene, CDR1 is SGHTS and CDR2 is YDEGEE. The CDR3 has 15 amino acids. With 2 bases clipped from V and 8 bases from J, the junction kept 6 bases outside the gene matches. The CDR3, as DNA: TGTGCCAGCAGCTTTTCTAGCGGGGGGTTGGATGAGCAGTTCTTC. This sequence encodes CASSFSSGGLDEQFF. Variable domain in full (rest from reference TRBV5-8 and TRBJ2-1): EAGVTQSPTHLIKTRGQQATLRCSPISGHTSVYWYQQALGLGLQFLLWYDEGEERNRGNFPPRFSGRQFPNYSSELNVNALELEDSALYLCASSFSSGGLDEQFFGPGTRLTVL.

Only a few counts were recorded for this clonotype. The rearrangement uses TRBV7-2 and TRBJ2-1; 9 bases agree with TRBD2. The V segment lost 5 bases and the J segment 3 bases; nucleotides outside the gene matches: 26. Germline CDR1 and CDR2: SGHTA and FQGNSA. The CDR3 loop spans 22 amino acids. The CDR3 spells CASSNSRLSGTVRGGLYNEQFF. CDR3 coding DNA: TGTGCCAGCAGCAACTCCCGTTTAAGTGGGACTGTGCGGGGGGGGCTCTACAATGAGCAGTTCTTC.

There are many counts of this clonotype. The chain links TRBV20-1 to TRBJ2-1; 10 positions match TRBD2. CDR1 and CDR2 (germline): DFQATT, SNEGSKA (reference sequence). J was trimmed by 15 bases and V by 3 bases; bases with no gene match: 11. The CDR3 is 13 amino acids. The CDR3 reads CSASSQRGGVGFF. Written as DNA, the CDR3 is TGCAGTGCTAGTAGCCAGCGGGGGGGCGTGGGGTTCTTC.

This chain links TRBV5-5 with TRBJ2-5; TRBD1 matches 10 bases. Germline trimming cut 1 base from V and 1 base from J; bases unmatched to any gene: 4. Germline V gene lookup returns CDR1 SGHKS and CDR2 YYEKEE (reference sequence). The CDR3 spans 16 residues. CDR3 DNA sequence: TGTGCCAGCAGCTTGTCCGGGACAGGGGCCCAAGAGACCCAGTACTTC. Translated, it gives CASSLSGTGAQETQYF.

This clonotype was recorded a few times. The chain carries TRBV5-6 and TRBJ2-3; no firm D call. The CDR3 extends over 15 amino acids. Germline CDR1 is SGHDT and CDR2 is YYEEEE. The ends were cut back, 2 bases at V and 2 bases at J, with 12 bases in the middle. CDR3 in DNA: TGTGCCAGCAGCTTCTTGAGGATCACCACAGATACGCAGTATTTT. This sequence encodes CASSFLRITTDTQYF.

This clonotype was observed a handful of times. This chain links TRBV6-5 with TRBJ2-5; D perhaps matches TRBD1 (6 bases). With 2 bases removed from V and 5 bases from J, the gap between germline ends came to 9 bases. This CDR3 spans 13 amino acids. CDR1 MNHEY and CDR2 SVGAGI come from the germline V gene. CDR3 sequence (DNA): TGTGCCAGCAGTTACAGGGGGACGGAGACCCAGTACTTC. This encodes CASSYRGTETQYF.

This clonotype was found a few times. CDR3 amino acids: CASSFGQGARTEAFF. In DNA, the CDR3 is TGCGCCAGCAGCTTCGGACAGGGGGCGCGTACTGAAGCTTTCTTT. J is TRBJ1-1 and V is TRBV5-1, with TRBD1 matching over 11 bases. This CDR3 spans 15 amino acids. Looked up from germline, CDR1 is SGHRS and CDR2 is YFSETQ. V trimming: 2 bases; J trimming: 5 bases; junction bases outside the gene matches: 5.

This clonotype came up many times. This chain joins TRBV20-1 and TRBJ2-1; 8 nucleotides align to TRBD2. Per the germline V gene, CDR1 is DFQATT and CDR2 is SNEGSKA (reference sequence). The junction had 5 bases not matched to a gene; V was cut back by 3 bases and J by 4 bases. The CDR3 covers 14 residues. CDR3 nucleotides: TGCAGTGCTAGGCCTAGCGGGTCGTACAATGAGCAGTTCTTC. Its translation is CSARPSGSYNEQFF.

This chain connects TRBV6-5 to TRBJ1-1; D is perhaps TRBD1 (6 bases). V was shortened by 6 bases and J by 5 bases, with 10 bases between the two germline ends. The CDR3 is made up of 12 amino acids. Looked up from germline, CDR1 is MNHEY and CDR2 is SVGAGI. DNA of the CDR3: TGTGCCAGCAGAAGAACAGGGACTGAAGCTTTCTTT. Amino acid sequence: CASRRTGTEAFF.